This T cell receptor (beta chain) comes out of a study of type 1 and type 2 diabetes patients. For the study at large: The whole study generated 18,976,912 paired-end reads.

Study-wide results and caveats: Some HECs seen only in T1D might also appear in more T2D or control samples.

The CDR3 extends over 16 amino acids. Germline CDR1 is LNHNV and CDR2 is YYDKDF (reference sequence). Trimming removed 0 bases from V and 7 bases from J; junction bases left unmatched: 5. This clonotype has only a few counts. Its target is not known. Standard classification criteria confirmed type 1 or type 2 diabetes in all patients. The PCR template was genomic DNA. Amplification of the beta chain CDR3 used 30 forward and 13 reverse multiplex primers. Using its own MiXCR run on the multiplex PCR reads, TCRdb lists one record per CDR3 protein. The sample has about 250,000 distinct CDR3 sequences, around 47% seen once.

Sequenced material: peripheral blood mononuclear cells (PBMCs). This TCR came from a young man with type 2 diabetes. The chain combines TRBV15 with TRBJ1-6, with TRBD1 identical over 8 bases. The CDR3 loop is CATSRDKRQGNSPLHF. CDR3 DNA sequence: TGTGCCACCAGCAGAGATAAGCGACAGGGGAATTCACCCCTCCACTTT.